This TCR beta chain emerged from a study of patients and donors after allogeneic stem cell transplantation. V lost 6 bases and J 2 bases, leaving 16 bases between the germline ends. Germline CDR1 reads MGHDK; CDR2 reads SYGVNS. The CDR3 runs 15 residues. TCRdb re-called the RT-PCR reads with MiXCR, one entry per CDR3 protein. The top ten clones hold 25% to 35% of a sample with roughly 180,000 distinct CDR3 sequences, around two fifths of them seen once. Sequencing was performed on blood, either unsorted or a sorted T cell fraction (not recorded which). This TCR came from a human donor who was either an allogeneic HSCT recipient or a stem cell or donor lymphocyte infusion donor (not recorded which). It is not recorded whose cells these are; they may come from a transplant donor. The rearrangement uses TRBV25-1 and TRBJ1-1, with a weak D call TRBD1 (6 bases). CDR3 nucleotide sequence: TGTGCCAGCAGGGGAATTGGGGGCCCCAACACTGAAGCTTTCTTT. Its translation is CASRGIGGPNTEAFF.